The 17 T cell receptor beta chains listed next were all sequenced from one sample in a study of beta chain features in type 1 diabetes. Study-wide results and limits: Researchers report that Type 1 diabetes patients had moderately but significantly shorter TCRB CDR3s across all four CD4+ subsets.

Of the isolated RNA, all was reverse transcribed, and so the sequenced material was expressed TCRB transcripts. Assay used: immunoSEQ multiplex PCR; TCRdb lists only in-frame clones, some missing. In the table there are a few hundred thousand clones, 24% of which are singletons. These receptors are not linked to any known antigen. The sequenced sample was naive CD4+ T cells from blood. The receptor set was obtained from a woman aged 25 to 45 with type 1 diabetes.

The V and J genes are TRBV7-3 and TRBJ2-3, with D possibly matching TRBD1 (7 bases). Trimming took 5 bases from V and 1 from J, leaving 10 bases between them. From germline, CDR1 is SGHTA and CDR2 FQGTGA. The CDR3 contains 14 residues. CDR3 coding DNA: TGTGCCAGCAGCGCGGGACAGCGCACAGATACGCAGTATTTT. Translating it yields CASSAGQRTDTQYF.

This rearrangement joins TRBV13 to TRBJ1-2, with 8 positions matching TRBD1. There are 13 residues in the CDR3. Germline V gives CDR1 PRHDT, CDR2 FYEKMQ (reference sequence). After removal of 4 bases from V and 13 bases from J, the junction contained 11 bases not matched to a gene. In DNA form, the CDR3 reads TGTGCCAGCAGCTCGAAGCCGGACAGGGTCTGCACCTTC. Protein sequence: CASSSKPDRVCTF.

This chain links TRBV4-1 with TRBJ2-1; 11 bases fit TRBD2. The trim removed 0 bases at V and 3 bases at J, leaving 4 bases unmatched. Germline CDR1 and CDR2: MGHRA and YSYEKL. This CDR3 contains 17 residues. The CDR3 protein is CASSQDSGTSGYNEQFF. For the CDR3, the DNA is TGCGCCAGCAGCCAAGATTCCGGGACTAGCGGCTACAATGAGCAGTTCTTC.

CDR3 amino acids: CAWSMLAGDTGELFF. In nucleotides, the CDR3 is TGTGCCTGGAGTATGCTAGCGGGGGATACCGGGGAGCTGTTTTTT. V gene TRBV30 combines with J gene TRBJ2-2; 10 bases are shared with TRBD2. Germline V lookup: CDR1 GTSNPN, CDR2 SVGIG (reference sequence). The CDR3 contains 15 residues. Losses at the gene ends were 2 bases for V and 5 bases for J; bases not matched to a gene: 5. Filled out from reference TRBV30 and TRBJ2-2, the complete variable domain reads SQTIHQWPATLVQPVGSPLSLECTVEGTSNPNLYWYRQAAGRGLQLLFYSVGIGQISSEVPQNLSASRPQDRQFILSSKKLLLSDSGFYLCAWSMLAGDTGELFFGEGSRLTVL.

The chain carries TRBV18 and TRBJ2-1; 13 bases are a match to TRBD2. Unmatched junction bases numbered 5, after V lost 6 bases and J lost 6 bases. CDR3 length: 15 residues. Germline V gene lookup returns CDR1 KGHSH and CDR2 LQKENI. This chain's CDR3 is CASSPGTSGINEQFF. CDR3 nucleotides: TGTGCCAGCTCCCCCGGGACTAGCGGGATCAATGAGCAGTTCTTC.

This sequence joins TRBV29-1 and TRBJ1-2; no reliable D call. The CDR3 is 11 residues long. Germline lookup yields CDR1 SQVTM and CDR2 ANQGSEA. The V end lost 4 bases, the J end lost 8 bases, and 11 bases lay between the germline ends. The CDR3 reads CSVGSVWGYTF. In DNA form, the CDR3 reads TGCAGCGTTGGATCGGTCTGGGGCTACACCTTC.

The J gene is TRBJ1-3, the V gene TRBV28; D not resolved. This CDR3 contains 11 residues. V was clipped by 10 bases and J by 8 bases, with 12 bases between them. Germline lookup yields CDR1 MDHEN and CDR2 SYDVKM. This CDR3 reads CATNREDTIYF. The DNA for the CDR3 is TGTGCCACGAACCGGGAGGACACCATATATTTT. The full variable domain, completed using reference TRBV28 and TRBJ1-3, is DVKVTQSSRYLVKRTGEKVFLECVQDMDHENMFWYRQDPGLGLRLIYFSYDVKMKEKGDIPEGYSVSREKKERFSLILESASTNQTSMYLCATNREDTIYFGEGSWLTVV.

This clone appeared once. J is TRBJ2-1 and V is TRBV9; D perhaps matches TRBD2 (6 bases). The germline CDR1 and CDR2 sequences are SGDLS and YYNGEE. This CDR3 has 13 amino acids. Trimming stripped 1 base from V and 9 bases from J, with 11 bases between. CDR3 DNA: TGTGCCAGCAGCGTACCCCAGGGAGGTGAGCAGTTCTTC. Protein sequence: CASSVPQGGEQFF.

This clone was seen only a few times. J is TRBJ2-5 and V is TRBV2, with no clear D. The V end was cut by 3 bases, the J end by 2 bases, with 10 bases between. The length of the CDR3 is 14 residues. From germline, CDR1 is SNHLY and CDR2 FYNNEI. The CDR3 loop reads CASSETIAQETQYF. CDR3 in DNA: TGTGCCAGCAGTGAGACAATCGCACAAGAGACCCAGTACTTC.

This clone turned up a few times. The chain uses TRBV7-2 and TRBJ2-3; D might be TRBD1 (6 bases). The CDR3 has 13 amino acids. Germline V gives CDR1 SGHTA, CDR2 FQGNSA. V lost 10 bases and J lost 5, with 16 bases in between. CDR3 loop: CANDGQLVDTQYF. CDR3 in DNA: TGTGCCAACGACGGACAGTTGGTAGATACGCAGTATTTT.

This clone appeared a few times. The chain couples TRBV11-2 to TRBJ1-5; 8 bases align to TRBD1. CDR3 length equals 15 residues. The V segment lost 5 bases and the J segment 0 bases; nucleotides outside the gene matches: 3. Germline CDR1 SGHAT, CDR2 FQNNGV. The CDR3 loop is CASSPGTGSNQPQHF. CDR3 in DNA: TGTGCCAGCAGCCCCGGGACAGGTAGCAATCAGCCCCAGCATTTT.

The chain recombines TRBV6-6 with TRBJ2-3, with a tentative D call TRBD2 (6 bases). Germline lookup yields CDR1 MNHNY and CDR2 SVGAGI (reference sequence). V was pared by 10 bases and J by 5 bases, with 10 bases between. The CDR3 covers 11 residues. CDR3 loop: CATKTRDTQYF. CDR3 bases: TGTGCCACCAAGACTAGAGATACGCAGTATTTT.

This chain uses TRBV19 with TRBJ2-3; 7 bases are a match to TRBD1. The germline gives CDR1 LNHDA, CDR2 SQIVND (reference sequence). The CDR3 consists of 15 residues. The ends lost 9 bases at V and 2 bases at J; junction bases unmatched: 11. Written as DNA, the CDR3 is TGTGCCAGCAAAGATGGGCAGGGGGTCACAGATACGCAGTATTTT. As protein: CASKDGQGVTDTQYF.

The V gene is TRBV30, the J gene TRBJ2-3; unclear D gene. Germline V gene lookup returns CDR1 GTSNPN and CDR2 SVGIG (reference sequence). The CDR3 is 13 residues long. In DNA, the CDR3 is TGTGGCAGACTGATACCGGGCACAGATACGCAGTATTTT. It is translated as CGRLIPGTDTQYF.

The chain combines TRBV4-2 with TRBJ2-1; unclear D gene. Germline assignment: CDR1 LGHNA and CDR2 YNFKEQ. This CDR3 spans 14 amino acids. V lost 3 bases and J lost 0, with 6 bases in between. CDR3 DNA sequence: TGTGCCAGCAGCCATCCTAGCTCCTACAATGAGCAGTTCTTC. It translates to CASSHPSSYNEQFF.

The rearrangement links TRBV2 to TRBJ1-4; 11 bases line up with TRBD1. Germline loops: CDR1 SNHLY, CDR2 FYNNEI. This CDR3 is 15 amino acids long. Losses at the gene ends were 6 bases for V and 5 bases for J; bases not matched to a gene: 5. The CDR3 DNA sequence: TGTGCCAGCAGGGGACAGGGGGGAGAAAATGAAAAACTGTTTTTT. This translates into CASRGQGGENEKLFF. The complete variable domain, with remaining parts taken from reference TRBV2 and TRBJ1-4, reads EPEVTQTPSHQVTQMGQEVILRCVPISNHLYFYWYRQILGQKVEFLVSFYNNEISEKSEIFDDQFSVERPDGSNFTLKIRSTKLEDSAMYFCASRGQGGENEKLFFGSGTQLSVL.

This chain's CDR3 is CASTRSYPYEQYF. Here the CDR3 DNA reads TGTGCCAGCACCCGGAGCTACCCCTACGAGCAGTACTTC. V and J are TRBV28 and TRBJ2-7; D unresolved. The CDR3 sequence is 13 residues long. Trimming stripped 7 bases from V and 2 bases from J, with 12 bases between. Germline V gene lookup returns CDR1 MDHEN and CDR2 SYDVKM.